The clone carrying this TCR beta chain was counted only a few times. The antigen remains undetermined. The data are from a study of PD-1 blockade in classical Hodgkin lymphoma. Findings of the study overall: Whereas CD4+ TCR diversity had risen significantly by C4D1, CD8+ TCR diversity had not.

Libraries were prepared by immunoSEQ multiplex PCR; TCRdb keeps only in-frame clonotypes and omits some of them. The sample includes over 85,000 clones, about four fifths of them seen just once. V lost 4 bases and J lost 8; bases outside the gene matches: 8. Germline CDR1 is SGHRS and CDR2 is YFSETQ. This CDR3 contains 14 residues. After autologous stem cell transplantation all patients relapsed, and prior brentuximab vedotin exposure differed between cohorts. Progressive disease, partial response or complete response was each patient's best response. This sample comprised peripheral blood mononuclear cells (PBMCs), obtained before the second cycle of nivolumab. This receptor was taken from a human donor with classical Hodgkin lymphoma. The chain joins TRBV5-1 to TRBJ1-5; 8 nucleotides match TRBD1. The DNA of the CDR3 is TGCGCCAGCAGCAAGGACAGGGACGGGGAGCCCCAGCATTTT. It encodes CASSKDRDGEPQHF.